Listed here are 13 T cell receptor beta chains from one sample, sequenced in a study of blood T cell repertoires in COVID-19. Generated by immunoSEQ multiplex PCR, the TCRdb table keeps only in-frame clones and is missing some. In the table there are some 260,000 clones, just over 85% of which are singletons. The material sequenced was PBMCs or T cells enriched from blood (not recorded which). The receptors stem from a man aged 35-49 years who had recovered from COVID-19.

The chain carries TRBV5-1 and TRBJ2-1, with a possible D match to TRBD2 (5 bases). Deletions cut 4 bases from V and 7 bases from J, with 15 bases between. CDR3 length equals 14 residues. Germline assignment: CDR1 SGHRS and CDR2 YFSETQ. Written as DNA, the CDR3 is TGCGCCAGCAGCCGACAACTCGGGGATAATGAGCAGTTCTTC. Protein: CASSRQLGDNEQFF.

The chain links TRBV5-4 to TRBJ2-1; 10 nucleotides match TRBD2. Germline V gene sequence: CDR1 SGHNT, CDR2 YYREEE (reference sequence). V was pared by 0 bases and J by 5 bases, with 8 bases of the junction left unmatched. The CDR3 runs to 17 residues. CDR3 loop: CASSLVSSGSKDNEQFF. CDR3 coding DNA: TGTGCCAGCAGCTTGGTGTCTAGCGGGAGTAAGGACAATGAGCAGTTCTTC.

This chain joins TRBV4-3 and TRBJ1-4; no clear D gene. V lost 4 bases, J lost 6 bases, and 15 bases lay in between. Germline V CDR1 and CDR2: LGHNA, YSLEER. The CDR3 is made up of 15 amino acids. In nucleotides, the CDR3 is TGCGCCAGCAGCCGGGCTTCAGAGATTTATGAAAAACTGTTTTTT. It specifies CASSRASEIYEKLFF.

The rearrangement links TRBV30 to TRBJ1-2; 8 bases match TRBD1. The CDR3 has 17 residues. After removal of 0 bases from V and 6 bases from J, the junction contained 15 bases not matched to a gene. Germline CDR1 and CDR2: GTSNPN and SVGIG (reference sequence). CDR3: CAWSVRSGRGPEDGYTF. The CDR3 coding sequence is TGTGCCTGGAGTGTACGTTCGGGCAGGGGGCCGGAAGATGGCTACACCTTC. Filled out from reference TRBV30 and TRBJ1-2, the complete variable domain reads SQTIHQWPATLVQPVGSPLSLECTVEGTSNPNLYWYRQAAGRGLQLLFYSVGIGQISSEVPQNLSASRPQDRQFILSSKKLLLSDSGFYLCAWSVRSGRGPEDGYTFGSGTRLTVV.

This clone has a handful of counts. The V gene is TRBV28, the J gene TRBJ2-2, with TRBD2 matching 7 bases. J gave up 2 bases and V 6 bases, and 3 bases lay outside the gene matches. Germline V lookup: CDR1 MDHEN, CDR2 SYDVKM. CDR3 length: 14 residues. CDR3 amino acids: CASSRDYNTGELFF. In nucleotides, the CDR3 is TGTGCCAGCAGCAGGGACTACAACACCGGGGAGCTGTTTTTT.

The chain uses TRBV11-3 and TRBJ2-5, with 7 bases aligning to TRBD2. Germline CDR1 is SGHNT and CDR2 is YENEEA. Unmatched junction bases numbered 5, after V lost 2 bases and J lost 2 bases. The CDR3 is made up of 15 amino acids. Here the CDR3 DNA reads TGTGCCAGCAGCTTATGGAGCGGGGTTCAAGAGACCCAGTACTTC. It is translated as CASSLWSGVQETQYF.

The chain has TRBV6-5 and TRBJ2-7, with a tentative D call TRBD1 (6 bases). The CDR3 has 15 amino acids. The V and J ends lost 8 bases and 0 bases respectively, with 17 bases between them. CDR1 is MNHEY and CDR2 is SVGAGI in the germline V gene. CDR3 in amino acids: CASDTGTASSYEQYF. DNA for the CDR3: TGTGCCAGCGATACAGGGACGGCGAGCTCCTACGAGCAGTACTTC.

The chain is built from TRBV4-3 and TRBJ2-4, with TRBD2 matching 10 bases. Germline V gives CDR1 LGHNA, CDR2 YSLEER. The V and J ends lost 0 bases and 7 bases, in that order; junction bases with no gene match: 12. CDR3 length: 18 amino acids. Here the CDR3 reads CASSQDISGGPRENIQYF. Here the CDR3 DNA reads TGCGCCAGCAGCCAAGATATTAGCGGGGGGCCCAGGGAGAACATTCAGTACTTC.

On this clone itself: Other DNA sequences of this sample code for an identical CDR3. This CDR3 reads CASSLAGGYEQYF. The DNA of the CDR3 is TGTGCCAGCAGTTTGGCAGGGGGGTACGAGCAGTACTTC. This chain links TRBV12-3 or TRBV12-4 with TRBJ2-7; weak D call: TRBD1 (7 bases). The germline V and J ends were trimmed by 3 bases and 4 bases, with 10 bases remaining between them. The CDR3 loop spans 13 amino acids.

The rearrangement joins TRBV10-3 to TRBJ1-2; no clear D gene. The ends were cut back, 0 bases at V and 2 bases at J, with 10 bases in the middle. From germline, CDR1 is ENHRY and CDR2 SYGVKD. The CDR3 is 15 residues long. The CDR3 here is CAISESNGGNYGYTF. Here the CDR3 DNA reads TGTGCCATCAGTGAGTCGAACGGAGGGAACTATGGCTACACCTTC.

The V call is TRBV28, the J call TRBJ1-3, with 9 bases aligning to TRBD1. The CDR3 is 16 amino acids. Germline CDR1 is MDHEN and CDR2 is SYDVKM. Losses at the gene ends were 3 bases for V and 1 base for J; bases not matched to a gene: 4. CDR3 DNA: TGTGCCAGCAGTTTGTGGACAGGGGTATCTGGAAACACCATATATTTT. It codes for CASSLWTGVSGNTIYF.

The genes are TRBV6-5 and TRBJ2-1; a possible D gene is TRBD1 (6 bases). Germline V gene sequence: CDR1 MNHEY, CDR2 SVGAGI. The V end was cut by 8 bases, the J end by 2 bases, with 13 bases between. The CDR3 length is 14 residues. The CDR3 DNA sequence: TGTGCCAGCGCCGCAGGGGTCCCCTACAATGAGCAGTTCTTC. Protein: CASAAGVPYNEQFF.

V is TRBV18 and J is TRBJ1-1; 8 bases match TRBD1. J was trimmed by 3 bases and V by 1 base; bases with no gene match: 4. The CDR3 runs 15 residues. CDR1 and CDR2 (germline): KGHSH, LQKENI. CDR3 in amino acids: CASSPRTGRDTEAFF. In nucleotides, the CDR3 is TGTGCCAGCTCACCACGGACAGGGCGGGACACTGAAGCTTTCTTT. Drawing the rest from reference TRBV18 and TRBJ1-1, the complete variable domain is NAGVMQNPRHLVRRRGQEARLRCSPMKGHSHVYWYRQLPEEGLKFMVYLQKENIIDESGMPKERFSAEFPKEGPSILRIQQVVRGDSAAYFCASSPRTGRDTEAFFGQGTRLTVV.